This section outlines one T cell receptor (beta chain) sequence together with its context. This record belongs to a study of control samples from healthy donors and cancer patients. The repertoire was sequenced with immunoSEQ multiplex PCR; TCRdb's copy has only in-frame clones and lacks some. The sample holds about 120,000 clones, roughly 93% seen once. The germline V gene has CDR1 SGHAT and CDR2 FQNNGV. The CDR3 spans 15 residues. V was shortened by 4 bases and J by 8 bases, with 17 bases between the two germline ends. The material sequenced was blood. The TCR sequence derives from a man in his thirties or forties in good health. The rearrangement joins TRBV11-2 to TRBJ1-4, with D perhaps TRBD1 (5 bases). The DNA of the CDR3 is TGTGCCAGCAGCTGGCCCATGGGGCCTAGGGAAAAACTGTTTTTT. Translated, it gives CASSWPMGPREKLFF.